Sequencing of this T cell receptor beta chain was carried out in a study of cytomegalovirus exposure and HLA in healthy donors. PCR primers comprised 60 Vbeta and 13 Jbeta primers. Clones were sequenced by immunoSEQ multiplex PCR, and TCRdb holds only the in-frame ones, with some missing. The sample lists 120,000 or so clones, roughly 80% seen once, with around 3.3% in the top ten. Per the germline V gene, CDR1 is LNHNV and CDR2 is YYDKDF (reference sequence). CDR3 size: 14 residues. Comment on this clone: The antigen remains unidentified. The junction and the germline gene differ at one end; a read error may be behind it.

The donors (healthy individuals) were bone marrow donors. Study-wide results and caveats: The authors enumerated around 150 TCR beta chains as linked to cytomegalovirus. Later genetic work tied a missense DCLRE1C variant to beta-chain V and J trimming. Later analysis indicated greater clonal expansion among HLA-associated TCR beta chains than among equally common other chains.

This rearrangement joins TRBV15 to TRBJ1-5; D might be TRBD1 (5 bases). The clonotype was recovered from a male donor in good health and CMV-seronegative. What was sequenced was PBMCs. Here the CDR3 reads CVTSVLQGGQPQHF. CDR3 coding DNA: TGTGTCACCAGCGTTCTGCAGGGTGGACAGCCCCAGCATTTT. Using reference TRBV15 and TRBJ1-5 for the parts outside the CDR3, the full variable domain is DAMVIQNPRYQVTQFGKPVTLSCSQTLNHNVMYWYQQKSSQAPKLLFHYYDKDFNNEADTPDNFQSRRPNTSFCFLDIRSPGLGDTAMYLCVTSVLQGGQPQHFGDGTRLSIL.